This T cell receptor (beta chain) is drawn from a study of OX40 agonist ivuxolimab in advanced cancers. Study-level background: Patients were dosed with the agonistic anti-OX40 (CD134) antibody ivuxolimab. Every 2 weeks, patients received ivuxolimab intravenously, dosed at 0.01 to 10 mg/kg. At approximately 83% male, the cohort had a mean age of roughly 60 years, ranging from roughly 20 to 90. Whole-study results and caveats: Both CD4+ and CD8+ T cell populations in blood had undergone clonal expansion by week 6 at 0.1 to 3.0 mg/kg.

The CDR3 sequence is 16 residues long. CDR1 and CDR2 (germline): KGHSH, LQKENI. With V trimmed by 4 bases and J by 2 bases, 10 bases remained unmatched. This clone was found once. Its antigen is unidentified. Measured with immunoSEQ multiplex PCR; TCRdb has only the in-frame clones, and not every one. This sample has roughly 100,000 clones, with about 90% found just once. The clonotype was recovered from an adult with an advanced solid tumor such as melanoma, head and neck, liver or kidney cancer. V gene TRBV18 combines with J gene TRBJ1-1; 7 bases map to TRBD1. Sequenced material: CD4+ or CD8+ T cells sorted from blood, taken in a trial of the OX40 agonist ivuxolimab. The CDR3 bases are TGTGCCAGCTCACTATTTGGCGGGACAGAAAACACTGAAGCTTTCTTT. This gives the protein CASSLFGGTENTEAFF.